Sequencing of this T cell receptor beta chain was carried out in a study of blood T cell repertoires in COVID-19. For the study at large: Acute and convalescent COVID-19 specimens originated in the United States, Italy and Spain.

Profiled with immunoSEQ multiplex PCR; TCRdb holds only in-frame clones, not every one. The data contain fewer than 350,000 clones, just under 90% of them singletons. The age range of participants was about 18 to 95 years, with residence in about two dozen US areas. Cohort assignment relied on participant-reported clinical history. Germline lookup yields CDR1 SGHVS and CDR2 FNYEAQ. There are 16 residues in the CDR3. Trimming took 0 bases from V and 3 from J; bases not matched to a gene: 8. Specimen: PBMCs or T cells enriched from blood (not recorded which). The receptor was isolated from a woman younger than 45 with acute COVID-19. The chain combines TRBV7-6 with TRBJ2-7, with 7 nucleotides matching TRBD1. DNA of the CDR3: TGTGCCAGCAGCTTAGCTGCCGGGACAGACTACTACGAGCAGTACTTC. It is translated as CASSLAAGTDYYEQYF.